Below, one T cell receptor (beta chain) is given with its context. The CDR3 totals 14 residues. V lost 7 bases and J lost 0, with 13 bases in between. The germline gives CDR1 MDHEN, CDR2 SYDVKM. The data are from a study of radiation and T cells in renal cell carcinoma. As to time point: blood 4 weeks post-SBRT, at nephrectomy. Treatment given: 15 Gy SBRT to primary tumor, nephrectomy 4 weeks later. After SBRT, blood was collected at 2 and 4 weeks, plus baseline. The repertoire was sequenced with immunoSEQ multiplex PCR; TCRdb's copy has only in-frame clones and lacks some. The sample lists under 100,000 clones; 84% were seen once.

J is TRBJ2-7 and V is TRBV28; D remains unclear. The material sequenced was blood, taken from a patient whose treatment included radiotherapy and nephrectomy. This TCR came from a man between 60 and 75 years old with renal cell carcinoma. CDR3 residues: CASTADRSSYEQYF. The CDR3 bases are TGTGCCAGCACCGCCGATCGAAGCTCCTACGAGCAGTACTTC.